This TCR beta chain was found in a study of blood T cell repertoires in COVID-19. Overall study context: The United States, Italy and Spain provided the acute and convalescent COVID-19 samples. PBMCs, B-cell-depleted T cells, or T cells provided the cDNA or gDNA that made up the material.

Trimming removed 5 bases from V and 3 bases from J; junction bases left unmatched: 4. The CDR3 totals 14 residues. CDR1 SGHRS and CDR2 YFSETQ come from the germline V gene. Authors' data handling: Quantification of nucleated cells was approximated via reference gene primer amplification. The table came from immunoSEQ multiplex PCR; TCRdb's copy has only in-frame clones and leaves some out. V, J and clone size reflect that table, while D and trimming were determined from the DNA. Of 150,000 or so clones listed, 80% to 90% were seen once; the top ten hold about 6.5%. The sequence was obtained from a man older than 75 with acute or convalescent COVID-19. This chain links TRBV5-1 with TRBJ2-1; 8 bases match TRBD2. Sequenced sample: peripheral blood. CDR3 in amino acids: CASSPGTSYNEQFF. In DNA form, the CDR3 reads TGCGCCAGCAGTCCCGGGACTAGCTACAATGAGCAGTTCTTC.